The next 19 T cell receptor beta chains were all read from a single sample in a study of shared clonotypes between healthy human individuals (dated by TCRdb to the early 2020s). The library was obtained by the immunoSEQ multiplex PCR assay. TCRdb limited this immuneACCESS table to in-frame rearrangements with V and J called. A share of clones is missing; checked studies link under half to unresolved V genes, and the rest is unexplained. The sample table shows under 2.5 million clones, and about nine tenths are seen once. Approximately 0.39% of the sample is held by the ten biggest clonotypes. The sequenced material came from naive CD4+ T cells from PBMCs. What the cell subset or site label conveys for this sample: CD45RA+ positively selected. Receptors were obtained from a man between 18 and 35 years old in good health. Some clones in this sample may be carry-over from other donors' samples.

The V gene is TRBV7-9, the J gene TRBJ1-1; TRBD1 aligns across 7 bases. V was pared by 5 bases and J by 0 bases, with 12 bases of the junction left unmatched. CDR1 and CDR2 (germline): SEHNR, FQNEAQ (reference sequence). The CDR3 runs to 17 residues. CDR3 region: CASSPRQGKKLNTEAFF. CDR3 in DNA: TGTGCCAGCAGCCCGCGACAGGGTAAAAAACTGAACACTGAAGCTTTCTTT.

The J gene is TRBJ2-7, the V gene TRBV2; 16 bases align to TRBD2. Germline assignment: CDR1 SNHLY and CDR2 FYNNEI. The CDR3 is 19 amino acids. Trimming took 4 bases from V and 3 from J; bases not matched to a gene: 12. In DNA form, the CDR3 reads TGTGCCAGCAGTGGAAACCCCGGGACTAGCGGGAGGGCAGGCTACGAGCAGTACTTC. Amino acids: CASSGNPGTSGRAGYEQYF.

The rearrangement uses TRBV7-9 and TRBJ1-2; D remains ambiguous. The CDR3 is made up of 14 amino acids. The germline CDR1 and CDR2 sequences are SEHNR and FQNEAQ (reference sequence). V gave up 4 bases and J gave up 4 bases, with 13 bases separating them. CDR3 bases: TGTGCCAGCAGCTCCGCGAGCGGCACCTATGGCTACACCTTC. Encoded protein: CASSSASGTYGYTF.

The CDR3 is CASSPQRVRGTSGAQETQYF. The CDR3 DNA sequence: TGTGCCAGCTCACCACAGAGGGTCCGAGGGACTAGCGGGGCCCAAGAGACCCAGTACTTC. The V and J genes are TRBV18 and TRBJ2-5; TRBD2 agrees at 13 bases. The CDR3 is made up of 20 amino acids. The germline V gene has CDR1 KGHSH and CDR2 LQKENI. Trimming cost V 1 base and J 1 base; bases outside gene matches: 12.

The gene calls are TRBV5-4 and TRBJ2-7, with a possible D match to TRBD1 (6 bases). This CDR3 has 14 residues. Germline V gene data show CDR1 as SGHNT and CDR2 as YYREEE (reference sequence). V was clipped by 4 bases and J by 7 bases, with 18 bases between them. The CDR3 here is CASSARVGAGEQYF. The CDR3 nucleotides are TGTGCCAGCAGCGCCCGGGTGGGGGCAGGGGAGCAGTACTTC. Full variable domain (missing parts from reference TRBV5-4 and TRBJ2-7): ETGVTQSPTHLIKTRGQQVTLRCSSQSGHNTVSWYQQALGQGPQFIFQYYREEENGRGNFPPRFSGLQFPNYSSELNVNALELDDSALYLCASSARVGAGEQYFGPGTRLTVT.

The rearrangement uses TRBV30 and TRBJ2-1; TRBD2 agrees at 10 bases. The V gene's germline CDR1 is GTSNPN and CDR2 SVGIG (reference sequence). This CDR3 comprises 14 residues. The J segment lost 9 bases and the V segment lost 3 bases, leaving 8 bases of the junction unmatched. Here the CDR3 reads CAWRGGAGGFEQFF. In nucleotides, the CDR3 is TGTGCCTGGAGGGGAGGAGCGGGAGGGTTTGAGCAGTTCTTC.

Comments on this clone: Other DNA sequences in the same sample also yield this CDR3. The gene calls are TRBV4-2 and TRBJ2-5; 9 bases align to TRBD1. CDR1 and CDR2 (germline): LGHNA, YNFKEQ. The CDR3 covers 14 residues. The V segment lost 1 base and the J segment 4 bases; nucleotides outside the gene matches: 1. The DNA for the CDR3 is TGTGCCAGCAGCCAAGGACAGGGGGGAGAGACCCAGTACTTC. Its translation is CASSQGQGGETQYF.

The rearrangement joins TRBV4-2 to TRBJ1-1; unclear D gene. The CDR3 runs 15 residues. With 0 bases removed from V and 3 bases from J, the gap between germline ends came to 11 bases. Germline V gene data show CDR1 as LGHNA and CDR2 as YNFKEQ. The CDR3 coding sequence is TGTGCCAGCAGCCAAGAGGGCACAATGGACACTGAAGCTTTCTTT. This gives the protein CASSQEGTMDTEAFF.

This clone has a single count. The chain joins TRBV5-1 to TRBJ2-7; 8 nucleotides match TRBD2. Germline V lookup: CDR1 SGHRS, CDR2 YFSETQ. CDR3 length: 14 residues. Trimming removed 3 bases from V and 5 bases from J; junction bases left unmatched: 7. CDR3 in amino acids: CASSWLTSDNEQYF. The CDR3 DNA is TGCGCCAGCAGCTGGCTGACTAGCGATAACGAGCAGTACTTC.

V and J are TRBV7-9 and TRBJ2-1; D call uncertain. From germline, CDR1 is SEHNR and CDR2 FQNEAQ (reference sequence). Trimming left V 2 bases short and J 7 bases short, with 12 bases between. There are 14 residues in the CDR3. The DNA of the CDR3 is TGTGCCAGCAGCTTATCCCAGCTTTCGAATGAGCAGTTCTTC. Protein: CASSLSQLSNEQFF.

The CDR3 nucleotides read TGTGCCAGCAACAGGGGGCCTGGGGAGCAGTATTTT. Translated, it gives CASNRGPGEQYF. The chain has TRBV6-5 and TRBJ2-3, with 9 bases lining up with TRBD1. Per germline, CDR1 MNHEY and CDR2 SVGAGI. V trimming: 7 bases; J trimming: 11 bases; junction bases outside the gene matches: 7. There are 12 residues in the CDR3.

This clone appeared a single time. The chain has TRBV30 and TRBJ1-5; D not certain. CDR1 is GTSNPN, CDR2 SVGIG, per germline (reference sequence). V shed 3 bases and J shed 1 base, with 10 bases lying between them. The CDR3 has 14 amino acids. The DNA of the CDR3 is TGTGCCTGGAGAGAAGGGTTAAGCAATCAGCCCCAGCATTTT. Translated: CAWREGLSNQPQHF. Variable domain in full (rest from reference TRBV30 and TRBJ1-5): SQTIHQWPATLVQPVGSPLSLECTVEGTSNPNLYWYRQAAGRGLQLLFYSVGIGQISSEVPQNLSASRPQDRQFILSSKKLLLSDSGFYLCAWREGLSNQPQHFGDGTRLSIL.

The chain has TRBV4-1 and TRBJ2-5; D remains ambiguous. The J call may not be correct, given that the DNA end is closer to TRBJ2-7. Germline lookup yields CDR1 MGHRA and CDR2 YSYEKL. This CDR3 region has 11 residues. CDR3 sequence: CASSQRYEQYF. The DNA of the CDR3 is TGCGCCAGCAGCCAACGTTACGAGCAGTACTTC.

This clone was recorded once. The rearrangement uses TRBV5-4 and TRBJ2-5; 7 bases are a match to TRBD1. V gave up 4 bases and J gave up 5 bases; unmatched junction bases: 11. The CDR3 has 15 amino acids. From germline, CDR1 is SGHNT and CDR2 YYREEE (reference sequence). The chain's CDR3 is CASSPAAATGETQYF. The CDR3 bases are TGTGCCAGCAGCCCTGCGGCAGCGACAGGGGAGACCCAGTACTTC.

DNA for the CDR3: TGTGCCACCAGCAGACTACCCAGACAGGGCTCCTACGAGCAGTACTTC. Its protein is CATSRLPRQGSYEQYF. The chain links TRBV15 to TRBJ2-7, with 7 positions matching TRBD1. Germline CDR1 LNHNV, CDR2 YYDKDF (reference sequence). The trim removed 2 bases at V and 0 bases at J, leaving 7 bases unmatched. CDR3 size: 16 residues.

This rearrangement joins TRBV6-5 to TRBJ2-3; D is undetermined. V was cut by 4 bases and J by 0 bases, with 11 bases left in between. The germline V gene encodes CDR1 MNHEY and CDR2 SVGAGI. The CDR3 runs 15 residues. The CDR3, as DNA: TGTGCCAGCAGTTCGTGGGGTGGAAGCACAGATACGCAGTATTTT. Its protein is CASSSWGGSTDTQYF.

This chain connects TRBV5-1 to TRBJ1-3; D remains unclear. The V gene lost 4 bases and the J gene lost 0 bases, with 11 bases spanning the gap. The CDR3 is 15 amino acids. Germline CDR1 SGHRS, CDR2 YFSETQ. The CDR3 region has the DNA TGCGCCAGCAGCCCGATGGGCAGCTCTGGAAACACCATATATTTT. Its translation is CASSPMGSSGNTIYF.

The rearrangement links TRBV12-5 to TRBJ1-1; D perhaps matches TRBD1 (5 bases). Germline V gene sequence: CDR1 LGHNT, CDR2 FRNRAP. Trimming removed 6 bases from V and 5 bases from J, with 16 bases in between. CDR3 length equals 14 residues. This chain's CDR3 is CASGTGARGTEAFF. DNA for the CDR3: TGTGCTAGTGGCACCGGGGCGCGAGGGACTGAAGCTTTCTTT.

The V call is TRBV2, the J call TRBJ2-7; the match to TRBD2 covers 12 bases. CDR3 size: 14 residues. Germline CDR1 SNHLY, CDR2 FYNNEI. Germline trimming cut 7 bases from V and 0 bases from J; bases unmatched to any gene: 1. The chain's CDR3 is CASKTSGSSYEQYF. CDR3 nucleotides: TGTGCCAGCAAGACTAGCGGGAGCTCCTACGAGCAGTACTTC.